One sample yielded the 25 T cell receptor beta chains listed below, sequenced in a study of T cells after yellow fever vaccination. MiXCR, applied by TCRdb to the 5' RACE reads, yields one record per CDR3 protein. The sample comprises more than 95,000 distinct CDR3 sequences, approximately 9% of which are singletons, and roughly 43% rests with the top ten. Sequencing was performed on CD8+ T cells sorted from PBMCs, taken on the day of the yellow fever booster vaccination. The receptors were gathered from a man between 18 and 35 years old who received the YFV17D yellow fever vaccine.

This clonotype came up a few times. This chain connects TRBV20-1 to TRBJ1-1, with D possibly matching TRBD1 (6 bases). The V gene's germline CDR1 is DFQATT and CDR2 SNEGSKA (reference sequence). V was pared by 2 bases and J by 6 bases, with 19 bases between. This CDR3 is built from 15 residues. DNA of the CDR3: TGCAGTGCTAGACCGGAGGGGGAAAACCTCGCTGAAGCTTTCTTT. This codes for CSARPEGENLAEAFF.

This clonotype was counted only a few times. The J gene is TRBJ1-1, the V gene TRBV4-3; 10 bases are shared with TRBD1. The CDR3 totals 15 residues. Germline lookup yields CDR1 LGHNA and CDR2 YSLEER. V trimming: 2 bases; J trimming: 6 bases; junction bases outside the gene matches: 6. The CDR3 nucleotides are TGCGCCAGCAGCCAAAGACAGGGGGCGCGGGCTGAAGCTTTCTTT. As protein: CASSQRQGARAEAFF.

The sample holds a few counts of this clonotype. The genes are TRBV7-8 and TRBJ2-1; possible D gene TRBD2, 5 bases. V lost 1 base, J lost 0 bases, and 19 bases lay in between. The length of the CDR3 is 19 residues. Germline V lookup: CDR1 SGHVS, CDR2 FQNEAQ. The CDR3 here is CASSLGTRTAGSSYNEQFF. CDR3 bases: TGTGCCAGCAGCTTAGGGACTCGTACAGCCGGAAGCTCCTACAATGAGCAGTTCTTC.

This chain connects TRBV6-2 or TRBV6-3 to TRBJ2-7; 8 bases agree with TRBD1. Germline CDR1 MNHEY, CDR2 SVGEGT. The CDR3 is made up of 12 amino acids. J lost 4 bases, V lost 10 bases, and 6 bases had no gene match. The CDR3 here is CAIGQGSYEQYV. The CDR3 region has the DNA TGTGCCATCGGACAGGGCTCTTACGAGCAGTACGTC.

This chain joins TRBV6-5 and TRBJ2-5; D gene ambiguous. The CDR3 sequence is 12 residues long. The V gene lost 4 bases and the J gene lost 5 bases, with 8 bases spanning the gap. CDR1 is MNHEY and CDR2 is SVGAGI in the germline V gene. The CDR3 loop reads CASSSTQETQYF. DNA of the CDR3: TGTGCCAGCAGTTCAACCCAGGAGACCCAGTACTTC.

The genes are TRBV5-1 and TRBJ2-1, with a possible D match to TRBD2 (5 bases). The CDR3 consists of 13 residues. Germline V gives CDR1 SGHRS, CDR2 YFSETQ. V was pared by 1 base and J by 5 bases, with 7 bases between. CDR3 coding DNA: TGCGCCAGCAGCTTGCGGGGAAACAATGAGCAGTTCTTC. Amino acid sequence: CASSLRGNNEQFF.

This clonotype appeared many times. The chain carries TRBV29-1 and TRBJ2-5; D possibly corresponds to TRBD2 (5 bases). The V gene lost 4 bases and the J gene lost 3 bases, with 9 bases spanning the gap. Germline values: CDR1 SQVTM, CDR2 ANQGSEA. CDR3 size: 12 residues. CDR3 residues: CSVVPGEETQYF. In DNA, the CDR3 is TGCAGCGTTGTACCCGGGGAAGAGACCCAGTACTTC.

This clonotype has more than one count but fewer than ten. The chain has TRBV6-5 and TRBJ2-7; possibly TRBD2 for D (5 bases). CDR1 and CDR2 from the germline V gene are MNHEY and SVGAGI. Trimming cost V 10 bases and J 3 bases, with 19 bases left between them. This CDR3 is 14 amino acids long. The CDR3 reads CATGRRIRVYEQYF. The CDR3 DNA follows: TGTGCCACCGGACGGAGGATTCGGGTCTACGAGCAGTACTTC.

This clonotype was observed a handful of times. The rearrangement joins TRBV7-8 to TRBJ2-5; 10 bases agree with TRBD2. Germline V gene data show CDR1 as SGHVS and CDR2 as FQNEAQ. Germline trimming cut 3 bases from V and 4 bases from J; bases unmatched to any gene: 5. CDR3 size: 15 residues. CDR3 protein: CASSLLAGVPETQYF. The CDR3 nucleotides read TGTGCCAGCAGCTTGCTAGCGGGGGTCCCAGAGACCCAGTACTTC.

The chain is built from TRBV4-1 and TRBJ2-1; weak D call: TRBD2 (5 bases). V lost 2 bases to trimming and J lost 4 bases, with 18 bases between them. This CDR3 is built from 17 residues. Germline V gene lookup returns CDR1 MGHRA and CDR2 YSYEKL. The CDR3 DNA reads TGCGCCAGCAGCCAACTCCCTCCGGGGAGCCCGTACAATGAGCAGTTCTTC. Encoded protein: CASSQLPPGSPYNEQFF.

This chain uses TRBV7-9 with TRBJ2-3; D is perhaps TRBD1 (5 bases). Per germline, CDR1 SEHNR and CDR2 FQNEAQ (reference sequence). The V gene lost 7 bases and the J gene lost 2 bases, with 19 bases spanning the gap. The CDR3 has 16 residues. The CDR3 sequence: CASTDRPDTSTDTQYF. CDR3 bases: TGTGCCAGCACCGACCGACCGGACACATCCACAGATACGCAGTATTTT.

At least ten counts were recorded for this clonotype. V usage is TRBV29-1 and J usage is TRBJ1-1; 8 positions match TRBD1. This CDR3 has 12 residues. V shed 6 bases, J shed 5 bases, and the junction held 5 bases outside the gene matches. CDR1 is SQVTM, CDR2 ANQGSEA, per germline. CDR3 DNA sequence: TGCAGCGTAGGACAGGGTGGTACTGAAGCTTTCTTT. It is translated as CSVGQGGTEAFF.

CDR3 nucleotides: TGTGCCAGCAGTTACTCGAACGTATTCGCCATATATTTT. It specifies CASSYSNVFAIYF. The J gene is TRBJ1-3, the V gene TRBV6-5; D remains unclear. Germline V gene sequence: CDR1 MNHEY, CDR2 SVGAGI. This CDR3 comprises 13 residues. V was shortened by 0 bases and J by 11 bases, with 11 bases between the two germline ends.

This clonotype occurred a few times. CDR3 nucleotide sequence: TGTGCCAGCAGCTCTCGGACTAGCGGGGGCCTTGGCTCAGATACGCAGTATTTT. Protein: CASSSRTSGGLGSDTQYF. The J gene is TRBJ2-3, the V gene TRBV11-1; 13 bases line up with TRBD2. After removal of 4 bases from V and 4 bases from J, the junction contained 11 bases not matched to a gene. There are 18 residues in the CDR3. Germline V gives CDR1 SGHAT, CDR2 FQDESV (reference sequence). The variable domain in full, with the rest retrieved from reference TRBV11-1 and TRBJ2-3, is EAEVAQSPRYKITEKSQAVAFWCDPISGHATLYWYRQILGQGPELLVQFQDESVVDDSQLPKDRFSAERLKGVDSTLKIQPAELGDSAMYLCASSSRTSGGLGSDTQYFGPGTRLTVL.

This chain joins TRBV12-3 or TRBV12-4 and TRBJ2-5; tentative D call: TRBD1 (6 bases). CDR3 length: 11 residues. V lost 7 bases to trimming and J lost 10 bases, with 13 bases between them. The CDR3 DNA reads TGTGCCAGCACTCTTGCAGGGGTCCAGTACTTC. It encodes CASTLAGVQYF.

V and J are TRBV6-2 or TRBV6-3 and TRBJ1-1; the D gene is possibly TRBD1 (5 bases). Germline V gives CDR1 MNHEY, CDR2 SVGEGT. The CDR3 runs to 15 residues. The germline V and J ends were trimmed by 2 bases and 1 base, with 11 bases remaining between them. CDR3 nucleotides: TGTGCCAGCAGTTACCCCACAGGAGCGAACACTGAAGCTTTCTTT. Its protein is CASSYPTGANTEAFF.

The rearrangement links TRBV5-4 to TRBJ2-3; 7 bases are shared with TRBD2. Germline CDR1 reads SGHNT; CDR2 reads YYREEE (reference sequence). The trim removed 0 bases at V and 5 bases at J, leaving 6 bases unmatched. The CDR3 extends over 15 amino acids. The CDR3 spells CASSLVGGSQDTQYF. The CDR3 DNA is TGTGCCAGCAGCTTGGTGGGGGGGAGTCAAGATACGCAGTATTTT.

This clonotype was found a few times. V usage is TRBV25-1 and J usage is TRBJ2-3; TRBD2 aligns across 9 bases. The germline V gene encodes CDR1 MGHDK and CDR2 SYGVNS. The CDR3 loop spans 13 amino acids. Losses at the gene ends were 7 bases for V and 7 bases for J; bases not matched to a gene: 6. CDR3 sequence: CASTAGGKNTQYF. The DNA of the CDR3 is TGTGCCAGCACAGCGGGGGGAAAAAATACGCAGTATTTT.

This clonotype appeared a few times. This chain uses TRBV6-5 with TRBJ2-5; D unresolved. Germline CDR1 is MNHEY and CDR2 is SVGAGI. The CDR3 contains 16 residues. With 1 base removed from V and 5 bases from J, the gap between germline ends came to 17 bases. The CDR3 here is CASSYWGRPGMETQYF. In DNA, the CDR3 is TGTGCCAGCAGTTACTGGGGTAGGCCTGGGATGGAGACCCAGTACTTC.

The chain links TRBV24-1 to TRBJ2-5; D is undetermined. V was clipped by 4 bases and J by 2 bases, with 7 bases between them. Per the germline V gene, CDR1 is KGHDR and CDR2 is SFDVKD. The CDR3 sequence is 13 residues long. CDR3 amino acids: CATSDHIQETQYF. CDR3 nucleotide sequence: TGTGCCACCAGTGACCATATTCAAGAGACCCAGTACTTC.

This chain connects TRBV20-1 to TRBJ1-6, with 9 bases lining up with TRBD1. Germline-derived CDR1 and CDR2 are DFQATT and SNEGSKA (reference sequence). This CDR3 contains 14 residues. The junction had 10 bases not matched to a gene; V was cut back by 3 bases and J by 13 bases. CDR3 protein: CSARGGQGIYPLHF. The CDR3 DNA is TGCAGTGCTAGGGGGGGACAGGGAATTTACCCCCTCCACTTT.

J is TRBJ1-5 and V is TRBV6-2 or TRBV6-3, with a possible D match to TRBD1 (6 bases). The length of the CDR3 is 17 residues. V lost 3 bases, J lost 5 bases, and 20 bases lay in between. Germline-derived CDR1 and CDR2 are MNHEY and SVGEGT. CDR3 loop: CASSYVALSGEDQPQHF. The CDR3 coding sequence is TGTGCCAGCAGTTATGTCGCCTTATCAGGGGAGGATCAGCCCCAGCATTTT.

V and J are TRBV21-1 and TRBJ2-7; the D segment call TRBD1 is taken from the table without a DNA check. TRBV21-1 is listed as a pseudogene. The CDR3 contains 14 residues. CDR3 sequence reads: CASSKRDSSYEQYV. CDR3 nucleotides: TGTGCCAGCAGCAAAAGGGACAGCTCCTACGAGCAGTACGTC.

This clonotype was seen a few times. The conserved phenylalanine or tryptophan is not found at the CDR3 terminus, so this likely reflects a read error. The rearrangement uses TRBV15 and TRBJ2-3, with 11 positions matching TRBD2. Looked up from germline, CDR1 is LNHNV and CDR2 is YYDKDF (reference sequence). V lost 1 base and J lost 4; bases outside the gene matches: 1. CDR3 length: 15 amino acids. The DNA of the CDR3 is TGTGCCACCAGCAGAGCTAGCGGGGGGCCAGATACGCAGTATTTA. Translating gives CATSRASGGPDTQYL.

This chain uses TRBV20-1 with TRBJ2-5, with unresolved D. The CDR3 extends over 16 amino acids. The V end lost 3 bases, the J end lost 1 base, and 18 bases lay between the germline ends. Germline values: CDR1 DFQATT, CDR2 SNEGSKA (reference sequence). The CDR3 DNA reads as TGCAGTGCTAGTGGATTGGACGTAACCTTCCAAGAGACCCAGTACTTC. Translating gives CSASGLDVTFQETQYF.